The 12 T cell receptor beta chains below all came from one sample that was sequenced in a study of blood T cells in healthy people across ages. A J-beta primer mix and a sample-barcoded 5' primer were used in a second PCR of about 7 to 12 cycles. One entry per CDR3 protein results from TCRdb running MiXCR on the 5' RACE reads. The profile shows some 560,000 distinct CDR3 sequences, over 25% of them singletons. These data were also filed under a second study, of T cells of mothers and their children.

Sequenced material: blood. All receptors derive from a boy between 2 and 10 years old in good health.

The genes are TRBV7-9 and TRBJ1-4, with D unclear. Germline V gives CDR1 SEHNR, CDR2 FQNEAQ (reference sequence). The CDR3 contains 14 residues. V lost 2 bases to trimming and J lost 4 bases, with 8 bases between them. CDR3 bases: TGTGCCAGCAGCTTAAACGGATTTAATGAAAAACTGTTTTTT. Encoded protein: CASSLNGFNEKLFF. Combining the CDR3 with reference TRBV7-9 and TRBJ1-4 gives the whole variable domain DTGVSQNPRHKITKRGQNVTFRCDPISEHNRLYWYRQTLGQGPEFLTYFQNEAQLEKSRLLSDRFSAERPKGSFSTLEIQRTEQGDSAMYLCASSLNGFNEKLFFGSGTQLSVL.

This clonotype turned up a few times. This rearrangement joins TRBV12-3 or TRBV12-4 to TRBJ1-2, with D perhaps TRBD1 (5 bases). V was pared by 6 bases and J by 2 bases, with 10 bases between. This CDR3 contains 13 residues. The CDR3 DNA sequence: TGTGCCAGCAGCCCGGGACGGAACTATGGCTACACCTTC. Its translation is CASSPGRNYGYTF.

The chain recombines TRBV3-1 with TRBJ1-1; no definite D call. Per germline, CDR1 LGHDT and CDR2 YNNKEL (reference sequence). This CDR3 comprises 14 residues. Trimming stripped 1 base from V and 4 bases from J, with 10 bases between. Here the CDR3 DNA reads TGTGCCAGCAGCCAAGGTATGGGAGGCACTGAAGCTTTCTTT. Translating it yields CASSQGMGGTEAFF. The entire variable domain, with the rest obtained from reference TRBV3-1 and TRBJ1-1, is as follows: DTAVSQTPKYLVTQMGNDKSIKCEQNLGHDTMYWYKQDSKKFLKIMFSYNNKELIINETVPNRFSPKSPDKAHLNLHINSLELGDSAVYFCASSQGMGGTEAFFGQGTRLTVV.

This clonotype was seen more than once but under ten times. This chain joins TRBV12-3 or TRBV12-4 and TRBJ1-1; a weak D match, TRBD1 (5 bases). Trimming removed 1 base from V and 5 bases from J, with 17 bases in between. The CDR3 is made up of 16 amino acids. The CDR3 nucleotides are TGTGCCAGCAGTTTAGAGGGGTGGCAGGGCGGTACTGAAGCTTTCTTT. This translates into CASSLEGWQGGTEAFF.

V usage is TRBV11-2 and J usage is TRBJ2-7; 11 bases line up with TRBD2. The junction had 3 bases not matched to a gene; V was cut back by 5 bases and J by 6 bases. Germline lookup yields CDR1 SGHAT and CDR2 FQNNGV. The CDR3 length is 13 residues. The CDR3 coding sequence is TGTGCCAGCAGCACCGGGACTAGCGGCGAGCAGTACTTC. It specifies CASSTGTSGEQYF. The whole variable domain, remainder taken from reference TRBV11-2 and TRBJ2-7, is EAGVAQSPRYKIIEKRQSVAFWCNPISGHATLYWYQQILGQGPKLLIQFQNNGVVDDSQLPKDRFSAERLKGVDSTLKIQPAKLEDSAVYLCASSTGTSGEQYFGPGTRLTVT.

The gene calls are TRBV9 and TRBJ1-3, with D hard to call. The CDR3 loop spans 16 amino acids. The ends were cut back, 3 bases at V and 0 bases at J, with 13 bases in the middle. Germline CDR1 is SGDLS and CDR2 is YYNGEE. This CDR3 reads CASSEAGASSGNTIYF. Written as DNA, the CDR3 is TGTGCCAGCAGCGAAGCGGGCGCCAGCTCTGGAAACACCATATATTTT.

This clonotype was detected a few times. The chain carries TRBV15 and TRBJ2-3, with 9 bases that match TRBD2. J gave up 5 bases and V 9 bases, and 9 bases lay outside the gene matches. Germline loops: CDR1 LNHNV, CDR2 YYDKDF (reference sequence). This CDR3 is 14 amino acids long. DNA for the CDR3: TGTGCCACTGCGCGGGGGGGCCCCGGAGATACGCAGTATTTT. Translated, it gives CATARGGPGDTQYF.

The chain combines TRBV20-1 with TRBJ2-7, with TRBD1 matching over 7 bases. The CDR3 consists of 13 residues. J lost 3 bases, V lost 6 bases, and 8 bases had no gene match. CDR1 and CDR2 (germline): DFQATT, SNEGSKA (reference sequence). In DNA, the CDR3 is TGCAGTGCAATACAGGGGCAGATCTACGAGCAGTACTTC. Amino acid sequence: CSAIQGQIYEQYF.

CDR3 DNA sequence: TGTGCCACCAGCAGAGCTAGGACAGGGGGCGGGATAGCCAAAAACATTCAGTACTTC. The encoded protein is CATSRARTGGGIAKNIQYF. The V call is TRBV15, the J call TRBJ2-4, with 11 bases identical to TRBD1. Unmatched junction bases numbered 8, after V lost 1 base and J lost 0 bases. The CDR3 is 19 amino acids. Germline CDR1 is LNHNV and CDR2 is YYDKDF (reference sequence).

The CDR3 nucleotides read TGCAGTGCTAGAGATTTAGCCGGTGGGACCCAGTACTTC. Translated, it gives CSARDLAGGTQYF. The rearrangement links TRBV20-1 to TRBJ2-5; D ambiguous. Germline V gives CDR1 DFQATT, CDR2 SNEGSKA (reference sequence). Trimming took off 0 bases at V and 7 bases at J, with 12 bases between the two ends. CDR3 length: 13 residues.

This clonotype was seen more than once but under ten times. V and J are TRBV7-2 and TRBJ2-3, with 9 bases fitting TRBD2. The germline V gene encodes CDR1 SGHTA and CDR2 FQGNSA. This CDR3 comprises 16 residues. Trimming at V came to 5 bases and at J to 10 bases, leaving 16 bases not matched to a gene. The CDR3 spells CASSRVSGSSSNPQYF. Here the CDR3 DNA reads TGTGCCAGCAGCCGCGTTAGCGGGAGTTCCTCCAATCCGCAGTATTTT.

This clonotype has only a few counts. The chain uses TRBV12-3 or TRBV12-4 and TRBJ1-5, with D hard to call. There are 15 residues in the CDR3. Trimming pared 3 bases from V and 0 bases from J, leaving 9 bases between. For the CDR3, the DNA is TGTGCCAGCAGTTTGTCAGACAATAGCAATCAGCCCCAGCATTTT. It specifies CASSLSDNSNQPQHF.